The text below deals with one T cell receptor (beta chain). From germline, CDR1 is MGHDK and CDR2 SYGVNS. V gave up 1 base and J gave up 7 bases; unmatched junction bases: 15. The CDR3 extends over 17 amino acids. The data were obtained in a study of blood T cell repertoires in COVID-19. Study-level background: The origin of the acute and convalescent COVID-19 samples was the United States, Italy and Spain. Sources were T cells, B-cell-depleted T cells, or PBMCs; the material itself was cDNA or gDNA.

Original data processing: For nucleated cells, counts were estimated from reference gene primer amplification. TCRdb keeps only in-frame clones here, not all; method: immunoSEQ multiplex PCR. V and J calls and clone size are as listed in that table; D and trimming were resolved from the DNA. Among 150,000 to 200,000 clones listed, roughly 80% were seen once. The V call is TRBV25-1, the J call TRBJ1-1; TRBD1 aligns across 7 bases. Sequenced sample: peripheral blood. The TCR comes from a woman aged 25 to 39 with acute or convalescent COVID-19. In DNA, the CDR3 is TGTGCCAGCAGTGAATGGATGCAGGGGGAGGACGAGTATGAAGCTTTCTTT. It specifies CASSEWMQGEDEYEAFF.